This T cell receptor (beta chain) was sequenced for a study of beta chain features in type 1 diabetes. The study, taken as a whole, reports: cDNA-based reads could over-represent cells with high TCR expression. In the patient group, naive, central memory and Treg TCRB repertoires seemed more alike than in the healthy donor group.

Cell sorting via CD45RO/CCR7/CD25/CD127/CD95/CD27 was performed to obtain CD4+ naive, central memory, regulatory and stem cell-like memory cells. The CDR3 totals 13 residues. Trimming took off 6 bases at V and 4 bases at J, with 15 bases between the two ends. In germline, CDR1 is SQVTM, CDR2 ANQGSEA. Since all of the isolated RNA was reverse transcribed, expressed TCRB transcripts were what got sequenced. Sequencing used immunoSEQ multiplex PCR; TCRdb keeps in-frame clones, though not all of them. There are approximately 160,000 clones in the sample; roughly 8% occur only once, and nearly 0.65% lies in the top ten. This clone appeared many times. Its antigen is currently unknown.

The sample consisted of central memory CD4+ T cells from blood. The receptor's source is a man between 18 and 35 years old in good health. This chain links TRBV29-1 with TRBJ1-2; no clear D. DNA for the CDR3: TGCAGCGTCTATCATGGAGCGGCCTATGGCTACACCTTC. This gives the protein CSVYHGAAYGYTF.